The clone carrying this TCR beta chain was detected a few times. No antigen is known for it. Libraries for TCR beta were made by quantitative 5'-RACE with molecular barcodes. Each CDR3 protein gets one entry after TCRdb re-called the 5' RACE reads with MiXCR. Here the sample spans about 540,000 distinct CDR3 sequences, roughly 13% being singletons. The data derive from a study of CD8 T cells in ankylosing spondylitis. Germline V lookup: CDR1 MRHNA, CDR2 SNTAGT. Trimming stripped 8 bases from V and 3 bases from J, with 17 bases between. The CDR3 is made up of 15 amino acids. Overall study results and limits: Disease-associated clones were reportedly significantly overrepresented in matched ankylosing spondylitis synovial fluid. Disease-linked clones were found to be CD8+ and relatively rare in peripheral blood. Within ankylosing spondylitis blood, a TCR beta motif made up of eight or nine highly homologous variants appeared to be characteristic.

The chain employs TRBV6-4 and TRBJ2-1; D possibly corresponds to TRBD2 (5 bases). Material for sequencing was blood, either unsorted or a sorted T cell fraction (not recorded which). The TCR sequence derives from a male donor with ankylosing spondylitis. The CDR3 bases are TGTGCCAGCCGGGTCCGACTAATAGGCTACAATGAGCAGTTCTTC. Amino acid sequence: CASRVRLIGYNEQFF.